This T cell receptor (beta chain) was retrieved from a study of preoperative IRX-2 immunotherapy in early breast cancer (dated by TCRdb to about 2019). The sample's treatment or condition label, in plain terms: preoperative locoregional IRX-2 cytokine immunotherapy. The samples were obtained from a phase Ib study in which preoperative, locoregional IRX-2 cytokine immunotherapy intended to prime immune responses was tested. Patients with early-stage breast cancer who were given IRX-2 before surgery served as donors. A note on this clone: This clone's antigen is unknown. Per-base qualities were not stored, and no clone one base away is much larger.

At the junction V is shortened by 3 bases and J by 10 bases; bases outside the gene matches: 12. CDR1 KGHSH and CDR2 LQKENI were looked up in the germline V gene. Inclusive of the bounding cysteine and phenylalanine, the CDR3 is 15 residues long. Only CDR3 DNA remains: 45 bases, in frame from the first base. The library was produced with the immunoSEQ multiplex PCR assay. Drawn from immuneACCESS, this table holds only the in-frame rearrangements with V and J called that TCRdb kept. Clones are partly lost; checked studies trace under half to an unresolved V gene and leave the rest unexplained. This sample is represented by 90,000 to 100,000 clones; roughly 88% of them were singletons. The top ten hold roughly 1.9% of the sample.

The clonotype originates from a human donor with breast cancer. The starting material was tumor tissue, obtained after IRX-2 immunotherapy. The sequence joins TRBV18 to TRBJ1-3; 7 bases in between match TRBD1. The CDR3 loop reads CASSPPGQNRGTIYF. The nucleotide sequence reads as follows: TGTGCCAGCTCACCGCCGGGACAGAATCGCGGGACCATATATTTT.